This TCR beta chain emerged from a study of cytomegalovirus exposure and HLA in healthy donors. The study, taken as a whole, reports: With further analysis later on, most CMV-associated TCR beta chains appeared HLA-restricted.

This clone was recorded once. As yet, its antigen is unknown. Use of 60 Vbeta and 13 Jbeta primers characterized the PCR. Clones were sequenced by immunoSEQ multiplex PCR, and TCRdb holds only the in-frame ones, with some missing. The repertoire includes 180,000 or so clones, roughly 80% of them detected once, and 4.9% sits in the top ten. This CDR3 region has 16 residues. Trimming shortened V by 7 bases and J by 0 bases, and 18 bases separated the two germline ends. CDR1 ENHRY and CDR2 SYGVKD come from the germline V gene. The sample comprised PBMCs. The sequence was collected from a woman under 30 in good health and CMV-seropositive. The J gene is TRBJ1-1, the V gene TRBV10-3; D is perhaps TRBD1 (5 bases). CDR3 sequence reads: CAITPQVGGLNTEAFF. DNA for the CDR3: TGTGCCATCACCCCGCAGGTGGGGGGGTTGAACACTGAAGCTTTCTTT.